Detailed here is one T cell receptor beta chain. Its antigen remains unidentified. It may be a read error: a sequence one base away is much more abundant. The data stem from a study of breast tumors, draining lymph nodes, adjacent tissues. MiXCR, run by TCRdb on the multiplex PCR reads, gives a single entry per CDR3 protein. The table records 7,500 or so distinct CDR3 sequences, over 60% of them present only once. Findings and caveats of the study: Most tumor T cells seemingly derive from lymph node, then expand in tumor. Tumor TCR diversity was below lymph nodes but above nontumor tissue. That most tumor T cells come from lymph nodes remained unproven.

The CDR3 is 15 amino acids. From germline, CDR1 is SGDLS and CDR2 YYNGEE. Source material: tumor-adjacent breast tissue. This receptor was obtained from a female donor with breast cancer. Some clones in this sample may be carry-over from other donors' samples. J is TRBJ2-7 and V is TRBV9; 8 positions match TRBD2. The CDR3 protein is CASSGSRGGSYEQHF. CDR3 nucleotides: TGTGCCAGCAGCGGATCACGGGGGGGGTCCTACGAGCAGCACTTC. Supplemented by reference TRBV9 and TRBJ2-7, the full variable domain reads DSGVTQTPKHLITATGQRVTLRCSPRSGDLSVYWYQQSLDQGLQFLIQYYNGEERAKGNILERFSAQQFPDLHSELNLSSLELGDSALYFCASSGSRGGSYEQHFGPGTRLTVT.